The 32 T cell receptor beta chains in this list originate from one sample, sequenced in a study of shared clonotypes between healthy human individuals. Method: immunoSEQ multiplex PCR; TCRdb's copy keeps in-frame clones and lacks some. Of millions of clones in the sample, around nine tenths were seen once. The source material was naive CD4+ T cells sorted from blood. Subset indicated: CD45RA+ positively selected. These receptor sequences come from a man aged 18 to 29 in good health.

This chain's CDR3 is CASRRTGKGEQYF. The CDR3 DNA is TGTGCCAGTCGCAGGACAGGGAAGGGCGAGCAGTACTTC. The chain carries TRBV28 and TRBJ2-7; 8 bases align to TRBD1. CDR1 is MDHEN and CDR2 is SYDVKM in the germline V gene. V dropped 9 bases and J dropped 6; count of bases not matched to a gene: 10. The CDR3 sequence is 13 residues long. Complete variable domain (other parts from reference TRBV28 and TRBJ2-7): DVKVTQSSRYLVKRTGEKVFLECVQDMDHENMFWYRQDPGLGLRLIYFSYDVKMKEKGDIPEGYSVSREKKERFSLILESASTNQTSMYLCASRRTGKGEQYFGPGTRLTVT.

This clone was counted a single time. No DNA is shown, since the ends of the CDR3 on it are uncertain; the CDR3 is the one TCRdb lists. The V call is TRBV21-1, the J call TRBJ2-7; the table's D call of TRBD1 was not tested on the DNA. TRBV21-1 is a documented pseudogene. Both ends counted, the CDR3 spans 18 residues. The CDR3: CASSTRVGQGAGQDEQYF.

The DNA of the CDR3 is TGTGCCAGCAGTTTCCCCGGGGGGCGCGTTGGCTACACCTTC. Its protein product is CASSFPGGRVGYTF. The V call is TRBV28, the J call TRBJ1-2; D possibly corresponds to TRBD1 (6 bases). The CDR3 is 14 residues long. Germline CDR1 and CDR2: MDHEN and SYDVKM. Trimming shortened V by 3 bases and J by 7 bases, and 15 bases separated the two germline ends.

The J gene is TRBJ2-6, the V gene TRBV7-2, with 10 bases aligning to TRBD1. This CDR3 has 18 amino acids. Trimming cost V 5 bases and J 4 bases; bases outside gene matches: 11. Germline CDR1 and CDR2: SGHTA and FQGNSA. CDR3 loop: CASSRAGTGATGANVLTF. CDR3 coding DNA: TGTGCCAGCAGCAGAGCCGGGACAGGGGCTACCGGGGCCAACGTCCTGACTTTC.

The chain couples TRBV18 to TRBJ1-5, with 8 positions matching TRBD1. Germline lookup yields CDR1 KGHSH and CDR2 LQKENI. The CDR3 has 16 residues. The J segment lost 3 bases and the V segment lost 2 bases, leaving 6 bases of the junction unmatched. As DNA, the CDR3 is TGTGCCAGCTCACCAGTAGGACAGGGAATCAATCAGCCCCAGCATTTT. Amino acids: CASSPVGQGINQPQHF.

The chain is built from TRBV5-1 and TRBJ1-1; maybe TRBD1 (5 bases). Germline V gives CDR1 SGHRS, CDR2 YFSETQ. V lost 0 bases to trimming and J lost 4 bases, with 16 bases between them. This CDR3 comprises 16 residues. DNA of the CDR3: TGCGCCAGCAGCTTGGCCGGGGCAGGTATGACCACTGAAGCTTTCTTT. Translating it yields CASSLAGAGMTTEAFF.

The chain uses TRBV28 and TRBJ2-7; D is ambiguous. CDR3 length: 15 residues. With 10 bases removed from V and 3 bases from J, the gap between germline ends came to 22 bases. Per the germline V gene, CDR1 is MDHEN and CDR2 is SYDVKM. The CDR3 sequence is CATRIPRAPDYEQYF. In nucleotides, the CDR3 is TGTGCCACCCGAATCCCCCGGGCACCCGACTACGAGCAGTACTTC.

The V and J genes are TRBV7-2 and TRBJ1-4; D perhaps matches TRBD1 (5 bases). Trimming removed 1 base from V and 10 bases from J, with 10 bases in between. This CDR3 spans 13 amino acids. CDR1 and CDR2 from the germline V gene are SGHTA and FQGNSA. DNA for the CDR3: TGTGCCAGCAGCTTAGGGGGGACCAGAAAACTGTTTTTT. Translation: CASSLGGTRKLFF.

This chain joins TRBV29-1 and TRBJ1-1, with 8 nucleotides matching TRBD1. The V segment lost 4 bases and the J segment 4 bases; nucleotides outside the gene matches: 8. Germline lookup yields CDR1 SQVTM and CDR2 ANQGSEA. The CDR3 consists of 14 residues. The CDR3 sequence: CSVGTGWLSTEAFF. Here the CDR3 DNA reads TGCAGCGTTGGGACAGGGTGGTTGTCCACTGAAGCTTTCTTT.

The chain uses TRBV2 and TRBJ1-6; D not certain. The CDR3 spans 13 residues. V was clipped by 2 bases and J by 13 bases, with 12 bases between them. Germline CDR1 SNHLY, CDR2 FYNNEI. CDR3 bases: TGTGCCAGCAGTGAAACATACACGGGCCCCCTCCACTTT. This codes for CASSETYTGPLHF.

Points on this clone: Sequence at one end of the junction differs from germline and may be a read error. In the same sample, other DNA sequences code for this CDR3. V is TRBV7-9 and J is TRBJ2-3, with D possibly TRBD2 on 5 matching bases. Germline CDR1 SEHNR, CDR2 FQNEAQ (reference sequence). The CDR3 length is 12 residues. The CDR3 DNA sequence: TGTGCCAGCAGCCTAGCTGCAGATACGCAGTATTTT. It yields the protein CASSLAADTQYF.

This chain links TRBV6-6 with TRBJ1-5, with 10 bases matching TRBD1. Germline loops: CDR1 MNHNY, CDR2 SVGAGI (reference sequence). The CDR3 has 13 residues. Trimming at V came to 9 bases and at J to 7 bases, leaving 6 bases not matched to a gene. CDR3 DNA: TGTGCCAGTCAGGGACAGGGGAAACAGCCCCAGCATTTT. Protein product: CASQGQGKQPQHF.

V is TRBV30 and J is TRBJ1-2; 10 bases fit TRBD1. Germline V gene sequence: CDR1 GTSNPN, CDR2 SVGIG (reference sequence). Trimming cost V 1 base and J 2 bases; bases outside gene matches: 7. The CDR3 spans 16 residues. The CDR3 DNA follows: TGTGCCTGGAGTGCAAGACAGGGGGCGTCGAACTATGGCTACACCTTC. Translation: CAWSARQGASNYGYTF.

This chain links TRBV10-3 with TRBJ1-1; 9 bases agree with TRBD1. The trim removed 4 bases at V and 1 base at J, leaving 4 bases unmatched. Germline CDR1 is ENHRY and CDR2 is SYGVKD. The CDR3 spans 15 residues. This CDR3 is CAISGPGQGNTEAFF. Here the CDR3 DNA reads TGTGCCATCAGTGGACCGGGACAGGGGAACACTGAAGCTTTCTTT.

This clone was counted a single time. The chain recombines TRBV2 with TRBJ2-7; D may be TRBD2 (5 bases). This CDR3 spans 16 amino acids. V lost 3 bases to trimming and J lost 1 base, with 16 bases between them. The germline V gene encodes CDR1 SNHLY and CDR2 FYNNEI. CDR3 in amino acids: CASSEDRGPGSYEQYF. The CDR3 DNA sequence: TGTGCCAGCAGTGAGGATCGGGGTCCGGGATCCTACGAGCAGTACTTC.

The CDR3 coding sequence is TGTGCCAGCAGTTTAGATATCCCGACAGGGGATAATTCACCCCTCCACTTT. The encoded protein is CASSLDIPTGDNSPLHF. This sequence joins TRBV28 and TRBJ1-6; TRBD1 agrees at 8 bases. Germline V lookup: CDR1 MDHEN, CDR2 SYDVKM. CDR3 length: 17 amino acids. With V trimmed by 2 bases and J by 5 bases, 8 bases remained unmatched.

The rearrangement joins TRBV19 to TRBJ2-5; TRBD1 is a possible D gene (5 bases). This CDR3 is built from 14 residues. V was trimmed by 3 bases and J by 1 base, leaving 9 bases between them. CDR1 is LNHDA, CDR2 SQIVND, per germline (reference sequence). The DNA of the CDR3 is TGTGCCAGTAGTATGCAGGGCGGCCAAGAGACCCAGTACTTC. It yields the protein CASSMQGGQETQYF. The full variable domain, in which reference TRBV19 and TRBJ2-5 provide the parts outside the CDR3, is DGGITQSPKYLFRKEGQNVTLSCEQNLNHDAMYWYRQDPGQGLRLIYYSQIVNDFQKGDIAEGYSVSREKKESFPLTVTSAQKNPTAFYLCASSMQGGQETQYFGPGTRLLVL.

The V call is TRBV7-9, the J call TRBJ2-7; 10 nucleotides align to TRBD1. Per germline, CDR1 SEHNR and CDR2 FQNEAQ (reference sequence). There are 15 residues in the CDR3. Trimming at V came to 3 bases and at J to 2 bases, leaving 4 bases not matched to a gene. The CDR3 nucleotides read TGTGCCAGCAGCTTCACCGGGACAGGGGCCTACGAGCAGTACTTC. This sequence encodes CASSFTGTGAYEQYF.

The table lists this clone with a few counts. The rearrangement uses TRBV27 and TRBJ2-7, with D tentatively TRBD2 (5 bases). V lost 3 bases to trimming and J lost 5 bases, with 8 bases between them. The germline CDR1 and CDR2 sequences are MNHEY and SMNVEV (reference sequence). The CDR3 is 12 amino acids. CDR3 region: CASSFLRDEQYF. CDR3 DNA sequence: TGTGCCAGCAGTTTTTTGAGGGACGAGCAGTACTTC.

The rearrangement joins TRBV9 to TRBJ2-1; unclear D gene. The V gene lost 1 base and the J gene lost 2 bases, with 10 bases spanning the gap. The length of the CDR3 is 15 residues. The germline CDR1 and CDR2 sequences are SGDLS and YYNGEE. CDR3 sequence reads: CASSVRNTPYNEQFF. The CDR3 region has the DNA TGTGCCAGCAGCGTAAGGAATACCCCCTACAATGAGCAGTTCTTC. The whole variable domain, filled in from reference TRBV9 and TRBJ2-1, reads DSGVTQTPKHLITATGQRVTLRCSPRSGDLSVYWYQQSLDQGLQFLIQYYNGEERAKGNILERFSAQQFPDLHSELNLSSLELGDSALYFCASSVRNTPYNEQFFGPGTRLTVL.

This chain joins TRBV10-3 and TRBJ2-7; perhaps TRBD1 as D (6 bases). Germline values: CDR1 ENHRY, CDR2 SYGVKD. V lost 0 bases and J 5 bases, leaving 17 bases between the germline ends. This CDR3 has 16 residues. The CDR3 DNA follows: TGTGCCATCAGTGAGTCGGTCACCACAGGGCTAAACGAGCAGTACTTC. Amino acid sequence: CAISESVTTGLNEQYF.

The chain links TRBV6-5 to TRBJ1-2; 9 positions agree with TRBD1. The germline V gene encodes CDR1 MNHEY and CDR2 SVGAGI. CDR3 length: 14 residues. Trimming removed 5 bases from V and 7 bases from J; junction bases left unmatched: 8. The CDR3 reads CASSLPGTGFGYTF. The DNA of the CDR3 is TGTGCCAGCAGTCTTCCCGGGACAGGGTTTGGCTACACCTTC.

Comments on this clone: This CDR3 is also generated by other DNA sequences in the sample. This chain links TRBV2 with TRBJ2-3; D gene unclear. The CDR3 covers 13 residues. The germline V gene encodes CDR1 SNHLY and CDR2 FYNNEI. V was trimmed by 4 bases and J by 1 base, leaving 6 bases between them. CDR3 nucleotides: TGTGCCAGCAGTGCCCAGGGCACAGATACGCAGTATTTT. The encoded protein is CASSAQGTDTQYF.

The J gene is TRBJ2-3, the V gene TRBV5-4; D tentatively fits TRBD1 or TRBD2 (5 bases each). The ends were cut back, 2 bases at V and 4 bases at J, with 8 bases in the middle. Germline V CDR1 and CDR2: SGHNT, YYREEE (reference sequence). The CDR3 consists of 13 residues. The DNA for the CDR3 is TGTGCCAGCAGCTTACGGGACGCAGATACGCAGTATTTT. Translated, it gives CASSLRDADTQYF.

This chain connects TRBV6-6 to TRBJ2-7, with D possibly matching TRBD2 (6 bases). This CDR3 contains 13 residues. Germline V gene lookup returns CDR1 MNHNY and CDR2 SVGAGI (reference sequence). Trimming shortened V by 6 bases and J by 4 bases, and 13 bases separated the two germline ends. This CDR3 is CASRVAERYEQYF. CDR3 nucleotides: TGTGCCAGCAGGGTAGCGGAACGTTACGAGCAGTACTTC.

CDR3 nucleotide sequence: TGTGCTTCGGGGCGGTCTCCCTACGAGCAGTACTTC. This sequence encodes CASGRSPYEQYF. The chain employs TRBV5-4 and TRBJ2-7; D possibly uses TRBD1 or TRBD2 (5 bases each). Germline V lookup: CDR1 SGHNT, CDR2 YYREEE (reference sequence). This CDR3 is 12 amino acids long. Variable domain in full (rest from reference TRBV5-4 and TRBJ2-7): ETGVTQSPTHLIKTRGQQVTLRCSSQSGHNTVSWYQQALGQGPQFIFQYYREEENGRGNFPPRFSGLQFPNYSSELNVNALELDDSALYLCASGRSPYEQYFGPGTRLTVT.

V gene TRBV6-5 combines with J gene TRBJ2-1, with 7 bases lining up with TRBD1. The CDR3 extends over 14 amino acids. Germline CDR1 reads MNHEY; CDR2 reads SVGAGI. The trim removed 5 bases at V and 5 bases at J, leaving 6 bases unmatched. CDR3 in amino acids: CASSAGTANNEQFF. CDR3 nucleotide sequence: TGTGCCAGCAGTGCCGGGACAGCAAACAATGAGCAGTTCTTC.

The chain is built from TRBV4-1 and TRBJ1-6, with no clear D. V was clipped by 1 base and J by 5 bases, with 9 bases between them. Germline CDR1 MGHRA, CDR2 YSYEKL. The CDR3 sequence is 15 residues long. CDR3 sequence: CASSQAPGNNSPLHF. The CDR3 DNA sequence: TGCGCCAGCAGCCAAGCCCCAGGAAATAATTCACCCCTCCACTTT.

The chain couples TRBV2 to TRBJ2-2; D unclear. The CDR3 runs 13 residues. Trimming removed 8 bases from V and 4 bases from J, with 11 bases in between. Germline CDR1 and CDR2: SNHLY and FYNNEI. CDR3 bases: TGTGCCAGCTCGCCGGAGATCACCGGGGAGCTGTTTTTT. It translates to CASSPEITGELFF.

The chain uses TRBV7-9 and TRBJ2-1; D call uncertain. The CDR3 extends over 16 amino acids. Per germline, CDR1 SEHNR and CDR2 FQNEAQ (reference sequence). The V and J ends lost 7 bases and 7 bases respectively, with 23 bases between them. CDR3: CASTPVGTTTGNEQFF. The DNA for the CDR3 is TGTGCCAGCACCCCCGTGGGCACAACAACTGGGAATGAGCAGTTCTTC.

J is TRBJ1-5 and V is TRBV19; D is unresolved. CDR3 length: 14 residues. Trimming stripped 3 bases from V and 3 bases from J, with 9 bases between. Germline values: CDR1 LNHDA, CDR2 SQIVND (reference sequence). The CDR3 is CASSIYGDNQPQHF. CDR3 sequence (DNA): TGTGCCAGTAGTATCTACGGGGACAATCAGCCCCAGCATTTT.

This sequence joins TRBV29-1 and TRBJ2-1; 7 bases agree with TRBD2. Germline CDR1 SQVTM, CDR2 ANQGSEA. V lost 7 bases and J lost 2; bases outside the gene matches: 14. The CDR3 consists of 16 residues. The CDR3 DNA is TGCAGCGCCGTACGACCCGGGACTACTGCCTACAATGAGCAGTTCTTC. Residues: CSAVRPGTTAYNEQFF.